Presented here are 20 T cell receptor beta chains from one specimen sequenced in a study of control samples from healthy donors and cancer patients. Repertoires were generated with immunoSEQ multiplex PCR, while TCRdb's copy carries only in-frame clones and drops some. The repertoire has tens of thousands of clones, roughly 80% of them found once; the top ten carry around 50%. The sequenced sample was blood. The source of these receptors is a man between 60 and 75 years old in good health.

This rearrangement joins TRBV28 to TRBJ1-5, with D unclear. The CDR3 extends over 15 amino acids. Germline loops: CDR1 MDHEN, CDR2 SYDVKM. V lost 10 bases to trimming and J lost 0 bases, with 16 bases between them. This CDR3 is CAISPWSYSNQPQHF. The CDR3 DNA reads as TGTGCCATCTCCCCCTGGAGTTATAGCAATCAGCCCCAGCATTTT.

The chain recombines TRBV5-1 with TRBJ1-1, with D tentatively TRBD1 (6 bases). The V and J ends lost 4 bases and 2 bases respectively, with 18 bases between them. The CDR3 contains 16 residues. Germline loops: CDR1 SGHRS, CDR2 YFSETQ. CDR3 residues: CASSLGHRDVNTEAFF. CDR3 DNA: TGCGCCAGCAGCCTGGGCCACAGGGACGTTAACACTGAAGCTTTCTTT.

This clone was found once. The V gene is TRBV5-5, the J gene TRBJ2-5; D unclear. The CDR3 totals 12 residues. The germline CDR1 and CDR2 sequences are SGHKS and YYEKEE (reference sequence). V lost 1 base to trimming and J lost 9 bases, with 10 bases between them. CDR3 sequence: CASSLMNEAQYF. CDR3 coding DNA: TGTGCCAGCAGCTTGATGAATGAGGCCCAGTACTTC.

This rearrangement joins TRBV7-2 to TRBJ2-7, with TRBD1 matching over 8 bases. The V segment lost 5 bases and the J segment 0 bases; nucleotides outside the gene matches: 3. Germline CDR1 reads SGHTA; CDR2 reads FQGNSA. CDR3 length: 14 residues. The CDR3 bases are TGTGCCAGCAGCACGGGACAGGCCTCCTACGAGCAGTACTTC. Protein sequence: CASSTGQASYEQYF.

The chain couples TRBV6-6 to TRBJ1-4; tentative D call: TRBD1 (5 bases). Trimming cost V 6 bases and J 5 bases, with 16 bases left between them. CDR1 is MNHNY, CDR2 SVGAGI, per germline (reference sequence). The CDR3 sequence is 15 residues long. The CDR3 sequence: CASSHSPGTNEKLFF. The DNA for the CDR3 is TGTGCCAGCAGCCATTCCCCAGGGACCAATGAAAAACTGTTTTTT.

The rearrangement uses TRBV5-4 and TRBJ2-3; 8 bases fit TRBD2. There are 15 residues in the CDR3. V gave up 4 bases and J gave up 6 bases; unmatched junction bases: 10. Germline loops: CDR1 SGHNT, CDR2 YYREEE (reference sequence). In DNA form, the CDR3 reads TGTGCCAGCAGCGCCTTAGCGGGGAGGTGGGATACGCAGTATTTT. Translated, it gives CASSALAGRWDTQYF.

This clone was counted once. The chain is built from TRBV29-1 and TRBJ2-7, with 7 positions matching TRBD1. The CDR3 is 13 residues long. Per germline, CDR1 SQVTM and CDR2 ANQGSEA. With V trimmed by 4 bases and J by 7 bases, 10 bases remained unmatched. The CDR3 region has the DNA TGCAGCGTTGGACAGGGTCTTTTTCGGGAGCAGTACTTC. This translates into CSVGQGLFREQYF.

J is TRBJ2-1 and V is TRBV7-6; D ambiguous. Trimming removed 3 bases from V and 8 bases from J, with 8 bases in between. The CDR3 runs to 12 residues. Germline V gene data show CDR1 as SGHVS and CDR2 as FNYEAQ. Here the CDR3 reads CASSLTGDEQFF. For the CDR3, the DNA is TGTGCCAGCAGCTTGACTGGGGATGAGCAGTTCTTC.

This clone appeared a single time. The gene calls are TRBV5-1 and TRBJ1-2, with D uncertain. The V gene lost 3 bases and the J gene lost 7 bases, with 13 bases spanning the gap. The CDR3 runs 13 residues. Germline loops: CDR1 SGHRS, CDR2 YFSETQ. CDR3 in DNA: TGCGCCAGCAGCTCCCAGGTTTTAGCTGGCTACACCTTC. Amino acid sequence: CASSSQVLAGYTF.

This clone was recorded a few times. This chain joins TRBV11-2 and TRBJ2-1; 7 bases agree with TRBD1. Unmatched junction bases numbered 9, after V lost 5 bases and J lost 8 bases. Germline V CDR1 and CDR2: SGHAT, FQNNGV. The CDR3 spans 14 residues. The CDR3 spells CASSPSEGADEQFF. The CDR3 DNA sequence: TGTGCCAGCAGCCCCTCCGAGGGGGCCGATGAGCAGTTCTTC.

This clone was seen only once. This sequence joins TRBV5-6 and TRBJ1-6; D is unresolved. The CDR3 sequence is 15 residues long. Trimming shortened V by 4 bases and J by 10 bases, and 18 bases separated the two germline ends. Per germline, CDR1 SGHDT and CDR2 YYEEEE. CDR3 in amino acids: CASSRGGRNRSPLHF. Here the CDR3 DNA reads TGTGCCAGCAGCCGAGGAGGGAGGAACAGATCACCCCTCCACTTT.

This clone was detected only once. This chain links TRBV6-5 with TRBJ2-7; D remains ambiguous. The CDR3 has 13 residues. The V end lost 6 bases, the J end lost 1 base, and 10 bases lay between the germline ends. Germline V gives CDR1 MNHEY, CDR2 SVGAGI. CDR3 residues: CASSETDSYEQYF. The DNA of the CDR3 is TGTGCCAGCAGCGAGACGGATTCCTACGAGCAGTACTTC.

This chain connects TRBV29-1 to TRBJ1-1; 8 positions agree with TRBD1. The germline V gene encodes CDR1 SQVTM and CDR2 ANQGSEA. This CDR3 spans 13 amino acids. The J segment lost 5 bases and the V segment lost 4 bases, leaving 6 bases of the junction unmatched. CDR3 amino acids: CSVGSGGWTEAFF. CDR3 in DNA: TGCAGCGTTGGGTCAGGGGGCTGGACTGAAGCTTTCTTT.

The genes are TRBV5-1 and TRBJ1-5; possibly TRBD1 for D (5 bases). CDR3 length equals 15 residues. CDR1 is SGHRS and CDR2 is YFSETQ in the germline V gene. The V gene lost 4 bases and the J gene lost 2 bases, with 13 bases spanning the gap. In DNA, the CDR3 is TGCGCCAGCAGCATTGACGGGACGGGCAATCAGCCCCAGCATTTT. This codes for CASSIDGTGNQPQHF.

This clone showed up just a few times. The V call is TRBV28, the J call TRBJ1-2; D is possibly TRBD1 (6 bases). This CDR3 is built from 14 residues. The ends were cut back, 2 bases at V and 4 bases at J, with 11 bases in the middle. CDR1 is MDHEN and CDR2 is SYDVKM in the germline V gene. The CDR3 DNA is TGTGCCAGCAGTTTAAGGGACACACTCTATGGCTACACCTTC. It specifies CASSLRDTLYGYTF.

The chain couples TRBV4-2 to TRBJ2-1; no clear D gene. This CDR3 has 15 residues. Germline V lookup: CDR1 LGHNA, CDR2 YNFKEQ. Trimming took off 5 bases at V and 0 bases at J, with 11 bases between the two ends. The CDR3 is CASSGGQSSYNEQFF. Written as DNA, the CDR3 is TGTGCCAGCAGCGGTGGCCAGAGCTCCTACAATGAGCAGTTCTTC.

The CDR3 spells CASSGLAVTDTQYF. The CDR3 bases are TGTGCCAGCTCAGGACTAGCGGTCACAGATACGCAGTATTTT. The gene calls are TRBV18 and TRBJ2-3, with 10 nucleotides matching TRBD2. With 5 bases clipped from V and 2 bases from J, the junction kept 1 base outside the gene matches. Germline CDR1 and CDR2: KGHSH and LQKENI. The length of the CDR3 is 14 residues.

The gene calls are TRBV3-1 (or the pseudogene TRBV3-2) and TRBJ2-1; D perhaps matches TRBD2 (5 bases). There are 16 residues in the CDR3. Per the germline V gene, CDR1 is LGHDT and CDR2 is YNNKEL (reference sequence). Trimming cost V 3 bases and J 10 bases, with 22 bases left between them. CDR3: CASSQPLAAGPREQFF. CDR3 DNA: TGTGCCAGCAGCCAGCCCCTGGCTGCGGGCCCCCGGGAGCAGTTCTTC.

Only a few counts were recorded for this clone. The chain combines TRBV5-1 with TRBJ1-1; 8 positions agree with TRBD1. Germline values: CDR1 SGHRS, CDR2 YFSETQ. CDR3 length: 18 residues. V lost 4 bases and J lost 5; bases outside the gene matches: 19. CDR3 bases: TGCGCCAGCAGCCGGAATACTGACAGGGGCGGGTTAGTAACTGAAGCTTTCTTT. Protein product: CASSRNTDRGGLVTEAFF.

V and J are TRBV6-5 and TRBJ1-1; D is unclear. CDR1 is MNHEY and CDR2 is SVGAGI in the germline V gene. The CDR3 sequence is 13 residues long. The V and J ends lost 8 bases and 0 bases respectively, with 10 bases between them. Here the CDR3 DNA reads TGTGCCAGCTATAGACATTTGAACACTGAAGCTTTCTTT. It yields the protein CASYRHLNTEAFF.